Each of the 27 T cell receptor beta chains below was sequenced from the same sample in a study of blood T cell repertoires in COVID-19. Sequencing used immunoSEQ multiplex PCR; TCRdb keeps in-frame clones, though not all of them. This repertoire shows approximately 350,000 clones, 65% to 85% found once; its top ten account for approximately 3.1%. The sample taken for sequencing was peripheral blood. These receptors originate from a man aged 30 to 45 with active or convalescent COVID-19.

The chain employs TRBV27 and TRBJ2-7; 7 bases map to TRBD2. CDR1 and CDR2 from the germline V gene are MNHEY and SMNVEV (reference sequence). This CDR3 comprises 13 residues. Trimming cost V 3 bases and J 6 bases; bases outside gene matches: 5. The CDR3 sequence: CASSLGGRSEQYF. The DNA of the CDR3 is TGTGCCAGCAGTTTGGGAGGGCGGAGCGAGCAGTACTTC.

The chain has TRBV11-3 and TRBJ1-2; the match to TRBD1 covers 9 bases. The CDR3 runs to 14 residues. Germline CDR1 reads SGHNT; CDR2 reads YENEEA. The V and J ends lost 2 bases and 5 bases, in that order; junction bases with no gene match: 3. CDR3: CASSLRQGVYGYTF. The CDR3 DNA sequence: TGTGCCAGCAGCTTACGACAGGGGGTGTATGGCTACACCTTC.

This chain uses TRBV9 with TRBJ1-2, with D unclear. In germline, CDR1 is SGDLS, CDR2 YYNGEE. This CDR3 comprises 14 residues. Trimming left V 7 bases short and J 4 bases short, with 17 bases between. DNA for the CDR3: TGTGCCAGCCTTGGAGAATCCCAATTCTATGGCTACACCTTC. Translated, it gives CASLGESQFYGYTF.

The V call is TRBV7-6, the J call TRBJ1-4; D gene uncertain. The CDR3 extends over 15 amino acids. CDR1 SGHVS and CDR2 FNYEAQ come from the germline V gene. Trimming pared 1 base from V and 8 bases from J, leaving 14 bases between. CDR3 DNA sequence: TGTGCCAGCAGCTTAGATCCCTCCCGAGGCGAAAAACTGTTTTTT. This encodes CASSLDPSRGEKLFF. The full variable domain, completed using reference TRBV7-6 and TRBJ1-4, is GAGVSQSPRYKVTKRGQDVALRCDPISGHVSLYWYRQALGQGPEFLTYFNYEAQQDKSGLPNDRFSAERPEGSISTLTIQRTEQRDSAMYRCASSLDPSRGEKLFFGSGTQLSVL.

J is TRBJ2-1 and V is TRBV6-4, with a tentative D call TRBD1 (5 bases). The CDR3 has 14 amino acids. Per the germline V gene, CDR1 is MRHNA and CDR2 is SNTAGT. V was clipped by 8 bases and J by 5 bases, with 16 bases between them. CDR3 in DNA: TGTGCCAGCTCCGACAGAGCCTTTAACAATGAGCAGTTCTTC. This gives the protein CASSDRAFNNEQFF.

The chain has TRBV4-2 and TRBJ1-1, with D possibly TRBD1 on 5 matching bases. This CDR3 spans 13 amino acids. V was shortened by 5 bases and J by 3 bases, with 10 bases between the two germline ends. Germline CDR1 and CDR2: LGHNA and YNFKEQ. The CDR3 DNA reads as TGTGCCAGCAGCGGGGCCGGTCACACTGAAGCTTTCTTT. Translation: CASSGAGHTEAFF.

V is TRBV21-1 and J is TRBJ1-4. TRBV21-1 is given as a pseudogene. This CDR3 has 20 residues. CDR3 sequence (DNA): TGTGCCATTGTCCATGCCCGGGACTACCCATTAATTAAATCTAATGAAAAACTGTTTTTT. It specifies CAIVHARDYPLIKSNEKLFF.

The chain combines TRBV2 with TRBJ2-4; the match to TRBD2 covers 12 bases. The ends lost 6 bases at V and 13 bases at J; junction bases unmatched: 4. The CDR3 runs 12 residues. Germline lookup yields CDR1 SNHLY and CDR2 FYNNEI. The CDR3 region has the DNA TGTGCCAGCAGGGGAGGGACTAGCGGGCAGTACTTC. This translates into CASRGGTSGQYF.

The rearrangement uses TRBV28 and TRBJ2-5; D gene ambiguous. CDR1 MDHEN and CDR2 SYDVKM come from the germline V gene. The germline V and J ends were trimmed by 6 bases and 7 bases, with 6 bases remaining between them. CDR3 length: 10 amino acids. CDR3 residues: CASSTRTQYF. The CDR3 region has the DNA TGTGCCAGCAGCACGAGGACCCAGTACTTC. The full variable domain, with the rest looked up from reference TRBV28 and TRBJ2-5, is DVKVTQSSRYLVKRTGEKVFLECVQDMDHENMFWYRQDPGLGLRLIYFSYDVKMKEKGDIPEGYSVSREKKERFSLILESASTNQTSMYLCASSTRTQYFGPGTRLLVL.

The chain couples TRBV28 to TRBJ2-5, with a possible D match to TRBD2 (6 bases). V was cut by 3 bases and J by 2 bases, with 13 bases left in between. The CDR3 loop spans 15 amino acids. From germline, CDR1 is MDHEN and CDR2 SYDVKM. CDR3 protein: CASSFGGRPQETQYF. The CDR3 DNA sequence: TGTGCCAGCAGTTTTGGTGGGAGGCCACAAGAGACCCAGTACTTC.

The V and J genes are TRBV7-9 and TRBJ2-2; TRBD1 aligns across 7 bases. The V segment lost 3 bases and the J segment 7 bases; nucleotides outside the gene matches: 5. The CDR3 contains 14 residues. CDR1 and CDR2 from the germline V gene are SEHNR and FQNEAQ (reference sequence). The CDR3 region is CASSLRGGSGELFF. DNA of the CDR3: TGTGCCAGCAGCTTGAGAGGGGGCAGCGGGGAGCTGTTTTTT.

The CDR3 DNA reads TGTGCCAGCAGCTATGGGAGGACGTCAGAATATGGCTACACCTTC. Its translation is CASSYGRTSEYGYTF. This chain joins TRBV6-2 or TRBV6-3 and TRBJ1-2, with unresolved D. The CDR3 consists of 15 residues. V dropped 6 bases and J dropped 5 bases, with 19 bases sitting between them. Germline V lookup: CDR1 MNHEY, CDR2 SVGEGT.

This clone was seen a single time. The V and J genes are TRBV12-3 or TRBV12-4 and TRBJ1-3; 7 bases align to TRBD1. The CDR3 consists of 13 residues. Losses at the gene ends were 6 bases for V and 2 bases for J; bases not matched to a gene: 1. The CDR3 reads CASSQGAGNTIYF. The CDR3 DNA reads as TGTGCCAGCAGCCAGGGGGCTGGAAACACCATATATTTT.

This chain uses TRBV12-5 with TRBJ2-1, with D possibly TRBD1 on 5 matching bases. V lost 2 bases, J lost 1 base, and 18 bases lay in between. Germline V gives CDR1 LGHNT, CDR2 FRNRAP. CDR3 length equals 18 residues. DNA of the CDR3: TGTGCTAGTGGTTTGAGATCTTGGCAGGGCCGGTCCTACAATGAGCAGTTCTTC. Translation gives CASGLRSWQGRSYNEQFF.

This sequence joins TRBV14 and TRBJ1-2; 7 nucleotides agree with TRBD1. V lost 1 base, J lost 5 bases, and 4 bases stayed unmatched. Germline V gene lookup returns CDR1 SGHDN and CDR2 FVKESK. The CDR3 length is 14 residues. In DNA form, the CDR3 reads TGTGCCAGCAGCCAAGGGACAGGTGCTTATGGCTACACCTTC. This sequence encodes CASSQGTGAYGYTF.

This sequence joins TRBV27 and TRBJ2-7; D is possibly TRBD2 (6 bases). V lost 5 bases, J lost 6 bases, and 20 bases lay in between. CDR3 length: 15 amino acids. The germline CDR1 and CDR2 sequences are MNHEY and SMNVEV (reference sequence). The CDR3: CASSQAGTPSFEQYF. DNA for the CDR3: TGTGCCAGCAGTCAAGCCGGGACTCCGTCGTTCGAGCAGTACTTC.

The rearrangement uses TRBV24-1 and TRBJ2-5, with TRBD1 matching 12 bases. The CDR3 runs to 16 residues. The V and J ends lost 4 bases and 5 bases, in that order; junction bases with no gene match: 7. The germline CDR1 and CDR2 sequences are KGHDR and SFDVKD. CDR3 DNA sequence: TGTGCCACCAGTGACCCGGGACAGGGGGCGCAGGAGACCCAGTACTTC. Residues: CATSDPGQGAQETQYF.

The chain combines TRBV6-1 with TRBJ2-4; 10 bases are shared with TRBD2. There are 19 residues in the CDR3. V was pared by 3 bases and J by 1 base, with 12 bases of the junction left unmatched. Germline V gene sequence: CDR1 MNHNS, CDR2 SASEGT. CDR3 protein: CASSDRASGSRGAKNIQYF. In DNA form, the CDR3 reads TGTGCCAGCAGTGACCGGGCTAGCGGGAGTCGGGGGGCCAAAAACATTCAGTACTTC.

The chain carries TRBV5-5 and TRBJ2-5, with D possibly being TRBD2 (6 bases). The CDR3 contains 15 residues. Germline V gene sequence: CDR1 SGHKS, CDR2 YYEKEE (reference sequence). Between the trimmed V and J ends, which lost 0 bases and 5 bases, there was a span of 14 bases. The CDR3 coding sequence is TGTGCCAGCAGCTTGGACCTAGCCGCGGGGGAGACCCAGTACTTC. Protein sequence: CASSLDLAAGETQYF.

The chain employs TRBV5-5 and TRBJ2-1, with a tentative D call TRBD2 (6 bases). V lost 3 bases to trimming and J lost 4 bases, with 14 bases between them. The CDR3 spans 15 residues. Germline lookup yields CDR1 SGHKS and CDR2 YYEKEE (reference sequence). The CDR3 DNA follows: TGTGCCAGCAGCTCCTGGGACTTTATTTACAATGAGCAGTTCTTC. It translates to CASSSWDFIYNEQFF.

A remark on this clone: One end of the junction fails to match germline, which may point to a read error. In DNA form, the CDR3 reads TGTGCCAGCAGCCAGACACCTTACACGGAAGCTTTCTTT. It is translated as CASSQTPYTEAFF. The chain links TRBV7-3 to TRBJ1-1, with D hard to call. This CDR3 spans 13 amino acids. The germline CDR1 and CDR2 sequences are SGHTA and FQGTGA.

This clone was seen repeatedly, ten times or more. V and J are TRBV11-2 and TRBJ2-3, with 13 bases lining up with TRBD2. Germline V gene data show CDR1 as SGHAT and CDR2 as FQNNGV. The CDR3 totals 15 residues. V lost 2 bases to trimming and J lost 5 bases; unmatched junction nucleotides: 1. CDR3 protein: CASSLTSGRGDTQYF. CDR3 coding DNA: TGTGCCAGCAGCTTAACTAGCGGGAGGGGAGATACGCAGTATTTT. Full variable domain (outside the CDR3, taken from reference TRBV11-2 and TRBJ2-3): EAGVAQSPRYKIIEKRQSVAFWCNPISGHATLYWYQQILGQGPKLLIQFQNNGVVDDSQLPKDRFSAERLKGVDSTLKIQPAKLEDSAVYLCASSLTSGRGDTQYFGPGTRLTVL.

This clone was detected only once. This chain's CDR3 is CASSSGTGYSNQPQHF. The CDR3 nucleotides read TGTGCCAGTAGCTCCGGGACAGGTTATAGCAATCAGCCCCAGCATTTT. The chain links TRBV19 to TRBJ1-5, with TRBD1 matching 8 bases. The CDR3 totals 16 residues. Germline values: CDR1 LNHDA, CDR2 SQIVND (reference sequence). Trimming removed 6 bases from V and 0 bases from J; junction bases left unmatched: 7.

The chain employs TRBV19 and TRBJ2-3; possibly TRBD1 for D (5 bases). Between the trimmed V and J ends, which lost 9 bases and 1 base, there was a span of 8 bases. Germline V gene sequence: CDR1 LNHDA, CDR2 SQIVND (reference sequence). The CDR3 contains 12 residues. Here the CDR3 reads CARRQRTDTQYF. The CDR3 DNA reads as TGTGCCAGAAGACAGCGCACAGATACGCAGTATTTT.

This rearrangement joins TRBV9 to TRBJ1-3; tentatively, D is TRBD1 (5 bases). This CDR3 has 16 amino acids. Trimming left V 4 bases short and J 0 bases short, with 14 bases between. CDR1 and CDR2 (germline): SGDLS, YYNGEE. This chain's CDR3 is CASSLRQLASGNTIYF. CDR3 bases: TGTGCCAGCAGCTTAAGACAGCTGGCCTCTGGAAACACCATATATTTT.

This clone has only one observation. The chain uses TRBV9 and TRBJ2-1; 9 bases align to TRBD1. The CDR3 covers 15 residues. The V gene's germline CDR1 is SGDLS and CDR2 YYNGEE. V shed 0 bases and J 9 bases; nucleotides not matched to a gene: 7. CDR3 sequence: CASSVEQGAFGEQFF. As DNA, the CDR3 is TGTGCCAGCAGCGTAGAACAGGGGGCGTTTGGTGAGCAGTTCTTC.

The CDR3 coding sequence is TGTGCCTCGCGGGGTCGAGGAAATAGCAATCAGCCCCAGCATTTT. Translation: CASRGRGNSNQPQHF. The chain is built from TRBV10-3 and TRBJ1-5; D not certain. V was shortened by 11 bases and J by 0 bases, with 17 bases between the two germline ends. This CDR3 is 15 amino acids long. Germline CDR1 ENHRY, CDR2 SYGVKD.